Each of the 9 T cell receptor beta chains below was sequenced from the same sample in a study of blood T cell repertoires in COVID-19. Profiled with immunoSEQ multiplex PCR; TCRdb holds only in-frame clones, not every one. The sample consists of about 200,000 clones, approximately 85% of them appearing once. Sequencing used PBMCs or T cells enriched from blood (not recorded which). These receptor sequences come from a man between 40 and 49 years old who had recovered from COVID-19.

This chain links TRBV18 with TRBJ1-5; D is uncertain. V was pared by 2 bases and J by 2 bases, with 10 bases between. This CDR3 spans 15 amino acids. Germline CDR1 and CDR2: KGHSH and LQKENI. CDR3 residues: CASSPAGGRNQPQHF. DNA for the CDR3: TGTGCCAGCTCACCAGCCGGTGGGCGCAATCAGCCCCAGCATTTT.

The rearrangement uses TRBV5-1 and TRBJ1-3, with D perhaps matching TRBD1 (6 bases). The V gene lost 2 bases and the J gene lost 4 bases, with 7 bases spanning the gap. Germline values: CDR1 SGHRS, CDR2 YFSETQ. CDR3 length: 13 amino acids. Here the CDR3 DNA reads TGCGCCAGCAGCTTACAGGGCGGAAACACCATATATTTT. Translation gives CASSLQGGNTIYF.

The J gene is TRBJ2-7, the V gene TRBV7-9, with 11 bases aligning to TRBD2. J was trimmed by 3 bases and V by 7 bases; bases with no gene match: 8. The CDR3 length is 15 residues. Germline lookup yields CDR1 SEHNR and CDR2 FQNEAQ (reference sequence). Here the CDR3 reads CASTPSGTSGYEQYF. As DNA, the CDR3 is TGTGCCAGCACCCCTAGCGGGACTAGCGGCTACGAGCAGTACTTC.

This clone appeared a few times. Here the CDR3 reads CASSLDGRGSGSNEQFF. The DNA for the CDR3 is TGTGCCAGCAGCTTGGACGGTCGGGGTAGCGGGAGTAATGAGCAGTTCTTC. The chain couples TRBV5-4 to TRBJ2-1; 9 bases are a match to TRBD2. V gave up 0 bases and J gave up 7 bases; unmatched junction bases: 11. The germline gives CDR1 SGHNT, CDR2 YYREEE (reference sequence). This CDR3 has 17 amino acids.

The CDR3, as DNA: TGTGCCAGCAGCTCAGCGACGTTGAAAGTGGACAGACCAGCTAACTATGGCTACACCTTC. Translation: CASSSATLKVDRPANYGYTF. This chain uses TRBV7-2 with TRBJ1-2; TRBD1 might be the D (6 bases). Germline V lookup: CDR1 SGHTA, CDR2 FQGNSA. The length of the CDR3 is 20 residues. V was cut by 4 bases and J by 0 bases, with 27 bases left in between.

This chain joins TRBV11-2 and TRBJ2-7; TRBD1 matches at 7 bases. CDR3 size: 15 residues. V shed 7 bases and J 1 base; nucleotides not matched to a gene: 10. Germline CDR1 is SGHAT and CDR2 is FQNNGV. CDR3 DNA: TGTGCCAGCATCTTTGACAGGGCCCTTTCCTACGAGCAGTACTTC. This codes for CASIFDRALSYEQYF.

V gene TRBV5-6 combines with J gene TRBJ1-2; D ambiguous. From germline, CDR1 is SGHDT and CDR2 YYEEEE. The CDR3 is 13 residues long. Trimming stripped 4 bases from V and 4 bases from J, with 11 bases between. The CDR3 bases are TGTGCCAGCAGCCCCTCCGGGAGCTATGGCTACACCTTC. Residues: CASSPSGSYGYTF.

The chain couples TRBV11-1 to TRBJ2-5, with a weak D call TRBD1 (5 bases). Germline-derived CDR1 and CDR2 are SGHAT and FQDESV (reference sequence). Between the trimmed V and J ends, which lost 0 bases and 5 bases, there was a span of 7 bases. This CDR3 comprises 13 residues. Here the CDR3 reads CASSLAGVETQYF. CDR3 DNA: TGTGCCAGCAGCTTAGCAGGGGTGGAGACCCAGTACTTC.

This clone has more than one count but fewer than ten. V gene TRBV18 combines with J gene TRBJ1-5, with 7 bases aligning to TRBD1. The germline gives CDR1 KGHSH, CDR2 LQKENI. The CDR3 is made up of 14 amino acids. The junction had 7 bases not matched to a gene; V was cut back by 8 bases and J by 3 bases. The CDR3 DNA is TGTGCCAGCAGTGGACAGGTATACAATCAGCCCCAGCATTTT. It encodes CASSGQVYNQPQHF.